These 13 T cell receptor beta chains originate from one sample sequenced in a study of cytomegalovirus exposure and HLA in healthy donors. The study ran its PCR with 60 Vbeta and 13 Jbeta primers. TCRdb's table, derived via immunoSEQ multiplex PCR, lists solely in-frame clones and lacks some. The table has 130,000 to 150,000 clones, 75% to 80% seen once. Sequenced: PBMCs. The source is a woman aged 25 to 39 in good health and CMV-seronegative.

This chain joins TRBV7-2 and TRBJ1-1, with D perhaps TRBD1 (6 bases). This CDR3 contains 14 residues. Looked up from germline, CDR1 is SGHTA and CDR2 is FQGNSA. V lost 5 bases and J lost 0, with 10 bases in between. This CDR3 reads CASSLGQLNTEAFF. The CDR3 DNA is TGTGCCAGCAGCCTTGGACAGCTGAACACTGAAGCTTTCTTT. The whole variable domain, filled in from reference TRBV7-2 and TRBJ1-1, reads GAGVSQSPSNKVTEKGKDVELRCDPISGHTALYWYRQSLGQGLEFLIYFQGNSAPDKSGLPSDRFSAERTGGSVSTLTIQRTQQEDSAVYLCASSLGQLNTEAFFGQGTRLTVV.

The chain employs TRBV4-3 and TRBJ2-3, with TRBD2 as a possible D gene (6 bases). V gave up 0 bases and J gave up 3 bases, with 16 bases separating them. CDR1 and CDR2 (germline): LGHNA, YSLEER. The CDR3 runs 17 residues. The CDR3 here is CASSQELGGVGTDTQYF. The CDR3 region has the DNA TGCGCCAGCAGCCAAGAACTAGGAGGGGTAGGGACAGATACGCAGTATTTT.

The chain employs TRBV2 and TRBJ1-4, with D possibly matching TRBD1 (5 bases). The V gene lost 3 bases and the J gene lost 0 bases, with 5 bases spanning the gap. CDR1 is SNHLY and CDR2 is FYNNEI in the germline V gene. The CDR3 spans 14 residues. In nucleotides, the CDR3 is TGTGCCAGCAGTGACAGGGCAACTAATGAAAAACTGTTTTTT. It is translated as CASSDRATNEKLFF. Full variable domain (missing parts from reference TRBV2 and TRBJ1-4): EPEVTQTPSHQVTQMGQEVILRCVPISNHLYFYWYRQILGQKVEFLVSFYNNEISEKSEIFDDQFSVERPDGSNFTLKIRSTKLEDSAMYFCASSDRATNEKLFFGSGTQLSVL.

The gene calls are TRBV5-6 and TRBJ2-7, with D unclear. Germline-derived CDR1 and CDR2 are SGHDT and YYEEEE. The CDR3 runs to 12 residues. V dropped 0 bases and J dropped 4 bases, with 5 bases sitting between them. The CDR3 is CASSLGIYEQYF. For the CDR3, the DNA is TGTGCCAGCAGCTTGGGTATATACGAGCAGTACTTC.

Here the CDR3 DNA reads TGTGCCACCGCGACAATGGATTTCACCGGGGAGCTGTTTTTT. Its translation: CATATMDFTGELFF. The chain couples TRBV27 to TRBJ2-2; D gene ambiguous. The CDR3 loop spans 14 amino acids. Germline V gives CDR1 MNHEY, CDR2 SMNVEV (reference sequence). Deletions cut 10 bases from V and 4 bases from J, with 16 bases between.

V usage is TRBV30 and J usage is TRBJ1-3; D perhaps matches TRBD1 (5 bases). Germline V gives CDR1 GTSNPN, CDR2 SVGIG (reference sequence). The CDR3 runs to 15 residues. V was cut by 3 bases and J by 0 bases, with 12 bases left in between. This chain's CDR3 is CAWSATAGSGNTIYF. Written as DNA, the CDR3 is TGTGCCTGGAGCGCGACAGCAGGCTCTGGAAACACCATATATTTT.

CDR3 amino acids: CASSQYGQGVVNTIYF. In nucleotides, the CDR3 is TGTGCCAGCAGCCAATACGGACAGGGCGTAGTAAACACCATATATTTT. This rearrangement joins TRBV4-2 to TRBJ1-3; 8 bases match TRBD1. In germline, CDR1 is LGHNA, CDR2 YNFKEQ. The ends lost 2 bases at V and 6 bases at J; junction bases unmatched: 9. The CDR3 loop spans 16 amino acids.

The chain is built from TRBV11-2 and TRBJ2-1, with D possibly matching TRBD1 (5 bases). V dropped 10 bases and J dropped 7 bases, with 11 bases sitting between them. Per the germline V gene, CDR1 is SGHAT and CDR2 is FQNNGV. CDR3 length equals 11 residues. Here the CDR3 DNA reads TGTGCCACCACAAGGGGTAATGAGCAGTTCTTC. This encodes CATTRGNEQFF.

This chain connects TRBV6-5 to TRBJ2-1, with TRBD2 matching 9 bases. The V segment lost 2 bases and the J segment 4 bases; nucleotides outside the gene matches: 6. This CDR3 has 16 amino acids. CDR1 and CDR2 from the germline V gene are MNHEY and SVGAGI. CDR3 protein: CASSYQAGGLYNEQFF. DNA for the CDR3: TGTGCCAGCAGTTACCAAGCGGGGGGTCTATACAATGAGCAGTTCTTC.

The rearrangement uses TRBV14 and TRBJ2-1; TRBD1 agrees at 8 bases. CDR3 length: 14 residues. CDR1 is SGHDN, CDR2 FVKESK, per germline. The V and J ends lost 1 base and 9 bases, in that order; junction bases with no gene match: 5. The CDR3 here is CASSQATGGGEQFF. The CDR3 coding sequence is TGTGCCAGCAGCCAAGCTACAGGGGGAGGTGAGCAGTTCTTC.

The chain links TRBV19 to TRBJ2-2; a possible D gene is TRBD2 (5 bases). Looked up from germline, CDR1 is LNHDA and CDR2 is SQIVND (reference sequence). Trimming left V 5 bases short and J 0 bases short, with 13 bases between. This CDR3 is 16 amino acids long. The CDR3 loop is CASSLLPGSNTGELFF. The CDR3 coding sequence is TGTGCCAGTAGTTTACTTCCGGGATCGAACACCGGGGAGCTGTTTTTT.

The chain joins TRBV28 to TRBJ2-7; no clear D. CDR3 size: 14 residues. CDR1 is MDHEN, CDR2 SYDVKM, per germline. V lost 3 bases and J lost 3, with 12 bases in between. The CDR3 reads CASSLAAAIYEQYF. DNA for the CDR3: TGTGCCAGCAGTTTGGCGGCAGCCATCTACGAGCAGTACTTC.

This chain's CDR3 is CASSQDDTRGTEAFF. DNA for the CDR3: TGTGCCAGCAGCCAAGATGACACTCGGGGCACTGAAGCTTTCTTT. This chain connects TRBV4-2 to TRBJ1-1; D unresolved. CDR3 size: 15 residues. Germline CDR1 and CDR2: LGHNA and YNFKEQ. V was clipped by 0 bases and J by 4 bases, with 12 bases between them.